This TCR beta chain was sequenced during a study of blood T cells in healthy people across ages (dated by TCRdb to the mid-2010s). For the study in its entirety: In model experiments, template switching captured about one uniquely barcoded TCR beta cDNA molecule for every two T cells. Using deep sequencing normalized with unique cDNA molecular identifiers, the study measured how TCR beta repertoire diversity changes with age. Four age groups were formed from the donors: young (average approximately 15 years), middle-aged (approximately 39), aged (62) and long-lived (less than 85). To avoid experimental bias, donors of different ages were distributed randomly across sequencing lanes. Two additional independent replicas of 1 million unique cDNA reads from the same blood draw were analyzed for two donors (one aged 18 to 30 and one aged 80 or older).

CDR1 and CDR2, looked up from the germline V gene, are MDHEN and SYDVKM. The trim is 2 bases for V and 2 bases for J, with a gap of 17 bases between the germline ends. The cysteine opens and the phenylalanine closes a CDR3 of 17 amino acids. Only CDR3 DNA is held: 51 bases, read in frame from base 1. Study-wide findings and limitations: The percentage of naive T cells measured by flow cytometry correlated strongly with observed TCR beta diversity. As age increased, observed TCR beta diversity per million T cells dropped in a roughly linear way, and a significant reduction was already evident by age about 40. Bulk unsorted PBMC profiling prevented conclusive comparison of naive and antigen-experienced compartments. Donor CMV infection status was unknown, potentially confounding age-related changes in expanded clonotypes. Estimates of total diversity based on one million sequenced T cells were considered lower bounds and underestimates. Compared with the aged group, more naive CD4+ T cells, fewer expanded clones and increased TCR diversity were shown by the long-lived group, suggesting age selection.

The library was prepared using 5' RACE. Data came from an Illumina HiSeq 2500. The second PCR ran for about 7 to 11 cycles and used a J-beta primer mix along with a sample-barcoded 5' primer. Each TCR beta cDNA molecule received a unique molecular identifier from a template-switch 5' adaptor carrying 12 random nucleotides. At least 2.5 million CDR3-containing paired-end reads were obtained from each sample. First-strand cDNA was synthesized from all RNA with the Mint cDNA synthesis kit, primed by a TRBC-specific oligonucleotide. After uracil-DNA glycosylase treatment, a first 18-cycle PCR used universal primers M1SS and BC2_uni_R on all cDNA. Turning to the authors' computational methods: Each sample was normalized by randomly selecting 1 million high-quality reads, each carrying a distinct molecular identifier. Reads sharing molecular identifiers were discarded rather than binned into consensus sequences. CDR3 identification, clonotype clustering and error correction used MiTCR with a Q25 quality threshold and the strictest error-elimination algorithm. A nonparametric unseen species model using Euler transformation provided a lower-bound estimate of total TCR beta diversity. TCRdb reprocessing: public reads trimmed at Q25 with fastp, clones called with MiXCR, in-frame beta chains kept. Rows merge per CDR3 protein into single entries with the most common DNA and genes. The V and J calls shown here were made by TCRdb, not taken from the authors' results. For this sample there are 890,000 or so distinct CDR3 sequences; around 62% appear just once. Of the sample, about a quarter falls within the top ten clones.

Systemically healthy Caucasian individuals from Russia, over 30 in total and aged roughly 6 to 95 years, were included as donors. Approximately 9.7 milliliters of peripheral blood were drawn from each donor into EDTA-treated Vacutainer tubes. PBMCs were isolated by Ficoll-Paque density-gradient centrifugation, with at least 6.5 million obtained per sample. Trizol reagent was used to extract total RNA from the PBMCs, yielding at least 5 micrograms per sample. The percentages of naive CD45RAhigh/CD27high T cells were determined by flow cytometry on a PBMC aliquot from every donor. Note on this clonotype: This clone's antigen is unknown. The record has no base qualities; no much larger clone is one base away.

This clonotype originated in a man aged 30 to 39 in good health. The sequence links TRBV28 to TRBJ2-3; the D segment is perhaps TRBD1 or TRBD2, each sharing 5 matched bases. Sequenced sample: blood. The DNA sequence reads TGTGCCAGCAGTTTAGCGTTGGGGGTCAGCCACACAGATACGCAGTATTTT. The encoded protein is CASSLALGVSHTDTQYF.